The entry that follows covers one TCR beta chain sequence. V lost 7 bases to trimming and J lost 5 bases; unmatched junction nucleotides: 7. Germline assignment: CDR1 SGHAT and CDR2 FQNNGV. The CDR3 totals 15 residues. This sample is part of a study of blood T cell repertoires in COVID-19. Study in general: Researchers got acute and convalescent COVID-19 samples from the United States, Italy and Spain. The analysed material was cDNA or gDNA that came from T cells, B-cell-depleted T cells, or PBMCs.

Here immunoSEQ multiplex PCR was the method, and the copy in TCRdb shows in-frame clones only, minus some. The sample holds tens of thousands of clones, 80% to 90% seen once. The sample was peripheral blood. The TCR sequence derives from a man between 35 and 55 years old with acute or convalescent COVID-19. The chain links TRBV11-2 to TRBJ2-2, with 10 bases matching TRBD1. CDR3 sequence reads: CASTQGTGETGELFF. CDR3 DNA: TGTGCCAGCACCCAGGGGACAGGGGAAACCGGGGAGCTGTTTTTT.